The text below deals with one TCR beta chain. This sample was included in a study of blood T cell repertoires in COVID-19. V was clipped by 5 bases and J by 5 bases; unmatched bases: 3. Per germline, CDR1 LNHDA and CDR2 SQIVND (reference sequence). The CDR3 length is 15 residues. As processed by the authors: Estimation of nucleated cell counts was performed using reference gene primer amplification. Clones were read by immunoSEQ multiplex PCR, and TCRdb kept only the in-frame ones, dropping some. Clone size and V and J calls were adopted from that table, with D and trimming inferred from the DNA. Altogether fewer than 60,000 clones are present, 80% to 95% being singletons, with the ten largest covering 0.9% to 1.1%.

The genes are TRBV19 and TRBJ2-1, with 13 nucleotides matching TRBD2. The receptor was isolated from a man in his sixties with COVID-19, enrolled during active disease. The sequenced material came from peripheral blood. CDR3: CASSPGTSGNNEQFF. DNA of the CDR3: TGTGCCAGTAGTCCTGGGACTAGCGGGAACAATGAGCAGTTCTTC.